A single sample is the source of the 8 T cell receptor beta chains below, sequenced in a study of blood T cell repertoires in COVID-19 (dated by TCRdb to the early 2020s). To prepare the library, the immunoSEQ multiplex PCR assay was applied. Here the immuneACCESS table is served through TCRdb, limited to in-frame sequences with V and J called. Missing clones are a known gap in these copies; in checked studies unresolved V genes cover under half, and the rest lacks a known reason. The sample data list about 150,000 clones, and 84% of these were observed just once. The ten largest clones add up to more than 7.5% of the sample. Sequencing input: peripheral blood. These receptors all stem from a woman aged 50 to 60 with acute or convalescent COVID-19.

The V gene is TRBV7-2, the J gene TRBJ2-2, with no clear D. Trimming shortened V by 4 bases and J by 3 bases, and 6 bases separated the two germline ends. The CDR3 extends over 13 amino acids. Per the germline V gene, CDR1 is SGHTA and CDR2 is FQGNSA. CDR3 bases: TGTGCCAGCAGCTCCGACTACACCGGGGAGCTGTTTTTT. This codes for CASSSDYTGELFF. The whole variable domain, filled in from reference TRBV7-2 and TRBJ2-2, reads GAGVSQSPSNKVTEKGKDVELRCDPISGHTALYWYRQSLGQGLEFLIYFQGNSAPDKSGLPSDRFSAERTGGSVSTLTIQRTQQEDSAVYLCASSSDYTGELFFGEGSRLTVL.

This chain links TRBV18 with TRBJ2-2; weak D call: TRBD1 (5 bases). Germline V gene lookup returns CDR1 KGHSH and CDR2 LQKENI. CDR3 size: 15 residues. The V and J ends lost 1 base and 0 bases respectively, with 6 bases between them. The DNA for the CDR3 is TGTGCCAGCTCACCACAGGGGCCGAACACCGGGGAGCTGTTTTTT. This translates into CASSPQGPNTGELFF.

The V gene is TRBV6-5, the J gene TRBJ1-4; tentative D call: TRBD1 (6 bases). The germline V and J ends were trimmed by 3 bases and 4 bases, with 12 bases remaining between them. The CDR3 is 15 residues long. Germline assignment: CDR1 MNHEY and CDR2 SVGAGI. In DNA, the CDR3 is TGTGCCAGCAGTTATACTACAGGGTTTAATGAAAAACTGTTTTTT. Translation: CASSYTTGFNEKLFF.

The CDR3 reads CSAGNDEKLFF. CDR3 nucleotides: TGCAGCGCCGGGAACGATGAAAAACTGTTTTTT. The chain employs TRBV29-1 and TRBJ1-4; D gene uncertain. Per germline, CDR1 SQVTM and CDR2 ANQGSEA. Trimming left V 7 bases short and J 6 bases short, with 9 bases between. This CDR3 is 11 amino acids long.

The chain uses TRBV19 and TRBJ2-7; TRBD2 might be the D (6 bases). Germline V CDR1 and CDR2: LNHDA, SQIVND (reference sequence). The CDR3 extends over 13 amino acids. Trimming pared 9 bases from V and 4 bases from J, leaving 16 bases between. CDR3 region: CAREGRGYYEQYF. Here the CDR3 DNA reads TGTGCCAGGGAGGGTAGGGGTTATTACGAGCAGTACTTC.

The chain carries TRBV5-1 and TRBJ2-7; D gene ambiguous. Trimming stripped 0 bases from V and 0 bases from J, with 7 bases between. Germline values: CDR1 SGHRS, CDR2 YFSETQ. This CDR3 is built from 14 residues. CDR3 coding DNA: TGCGCCAGCAGCTTGGATGTTAGCTCCTACGAGCAGTACTTC. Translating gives CASSLDVSSYEQYF.

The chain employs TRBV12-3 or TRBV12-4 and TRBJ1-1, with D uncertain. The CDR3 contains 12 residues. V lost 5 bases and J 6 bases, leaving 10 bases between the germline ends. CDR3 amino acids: CASSPPPAEAFF. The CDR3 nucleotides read TGTGCCAGCAGTCCCCCCCCGGCTGAAGCTTTCTTT.

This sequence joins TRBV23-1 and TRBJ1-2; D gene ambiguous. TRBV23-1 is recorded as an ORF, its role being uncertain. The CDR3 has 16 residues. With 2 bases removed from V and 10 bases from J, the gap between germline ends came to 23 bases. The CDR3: CASSQILPPRRIVYTF. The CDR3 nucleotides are TGCGCCAGCAGTCAAATCCTCCCGCCGCGGAGGATAGTCTACACCTTC.